One sample yielded the 16 T cell receptor beta chains listed below, sequenced in a study of a mutant IDH1 vaccine in newly diagnosed glioma. The antigens these receptors bind are not known. The time point denotes: week 47, end of study. The vaccine gave 300 ug of a 20-mer mutant IDH1 peptide subcutaneously per dose. Assay: immunoSEQ multiplex PCR; the TCRdb copy retains only in-frame clones and omits some. The repertoire holds about 94,000 clones, with over 85% as singletons. This material consisted of PBMCs, taken from a glioma patient whose treatment included an IDH1 peptide vaccine. The receptors here all came from a woman in her forties or fifties with glioma.

The CDR3 loop reads CASSSTGSGGEAFF. CDR3 DNA sequence: TGTGCCAGCTCGTCCACAGGGAGCGGGGGTGAAGCTTTCTTT. The chain couples TRBV18 to TRBJ1-1; D perhaps matches TRBD1 (6 bases). Germline V gene sequence: CDR1 KGHSH, CDR2 LQKENI. V was pared by 6 bases and J by 7 bases, with 18 bases between. This CDR3 has 14 amino acids. Supplemented by reference TRBV18 and TRBJ1-1, the full variable domain reads NAGVMQNPRHLVRRRGQEARLRCSPMKGHSHVYWYRQLPEEGLKFMVYLQKENIIDESGMPKERFSAEFPKEGPSILRIQQVVRGDSAAYFCASSSTGSGGEAFFGQGTRLTVV.

The rearrangement joins TRBV5-1 to TRBJ2-3; TRBD2 matches 11 bases. The CDR3 length is 16 residues. Germline CDR1 reads SGHRS; CDR2 reads YFSETQ. Losses at the gene ends were 3 bases for V and 10 bases for J; bases not matched to a gene: 13. CDR3: CASSSSTSGRTLAQYF. The CDR3 bases are TGCGCCAGCAGCTCCTCCACTAGCGGGAGAACCCTAGCGCAGTATTTT.

The rearrangement joins TRBV7-9 to TRBJ2-3; D is perhaps TRBD1 or TRBD2 (6 bases each). Deletions cut 8 bases from V and 3 bases from J, with 15 bases between. Germline V gene lookup returns CDR1 SEHNR and CDR2 FQNEAQ (reference sequence). The CDR3 loop spans 14 amino acids. CDR3 nucleotide sequence: TGTGCCAGCTCCCAAGGGGGGAGTACAGATACGCAGTATTTT. Amino acid sequence: CASSQGGSTDTQYF.

To note about this clone: Germline is not matched at one junction end, which may reflect a read error. The chain is built from TRBV6-5 and TRBJ1-5; weak D call: TRBD1 (5 bases). The CDR3 has 11 amino acids. Germline lookup yields CDR1 MNHEY and CDR2 SVGAGI. DNA for the CDR3: TGTGCCAGCAGGTTACCAGGGCCCCAGCGTTTT. This codes for CASRLPGPQRF.

This clone was detected only once. This chain uses TRBV5-1 with TRBJ2-4; 14 nucleotides align to TRBD2. The trim removed 4 bases at V and 2 bases at J, leaving 5 bases unmatched. CDR1 is SGHRS, CDR2 YFSETQ, per germline. There are 17 residues in the CDR3. CDR3 protein: CASSPRTSGRSKNIQYF. CDR3 bases: TGCGCCAGCAGCCCTCGGACTAGCGGGAGGTCCAAAAACATTCAGTACTTC.

The gene calls are TRBV11-2 and TRBJ2-7; D uncertain. Looked up from germline, CDR1 is SGHAT and CDR2 is FQNNGV. The length of the CDR3 is 14 residues. V lost 5 bases and J lost 7, with 18 bases in between. In DNA, the CDR3 is TGTGCCAGCAGCCCAACGCACGGGTTTGTGGAGCAGTACTTC. Encoded protein: CASSPTHGFVEQYF. The complete variable domain, with remaining parts taken from reference TRBV11-2 and TRBJ2-7, reads EAGVAQSPRYKIIEKRQSVAFWCNPISGHATLYWYQQILGQGPKLLIQFQNNGVVDDSQLPKDRFSAERLKGVDSTLKIQPAKLEDSAVYLCASSPTHGFVEQYFGPGTRLTVT.

The chain carries TRBV5-4 and TRBJ2-1; 12 positions agree with TRBD1. The V gene end was trimmed by 4 bases and the J gene end by 1 base; junction bases not matched to a gene: 6. This CDR3 contains 17 residues. CDR1 and CDR2 (germline): SGHNT, YYREEE (reference sequence). The chain's CDR3 is CASSSGTGGRSYNEQFF. The CDR3 coding sequence is TGTGCCAGCAGCAGTGGGACAGGGGGCCGGTCCTACAATGAGCAGTTCTTC.

The chain combines TRBV27 with TRBJ2-1; D ambiguous. This CDR3 contains 14 residues. Germline V CDR1 and CDR2: MNHEY, SMNVEV (reference sequence). Trimming shortened V by 5 bases and J by 8 bases, and 16 bases separated the two germline ends. For the CDR3, the DNA is TGTGCCAGCAGTCCCCCCGACGTAGCCTATGAGCAGTTCTTC. Protein sequence: CASSPPDVAYEQFF.

This chain joins TRBV11-3 and TRBJ2-5; 9 positions match TRBD1. The CDR3 loop spans 14 amino acids. Germline V gene sequence: CDR1 SGHNT, CDR2 YENEEA. The V segment lost 5 bases and the J segment 1 base; nucleotides outside the gene matches: 2. Here the CDR3 DNA reads TGTGCCAGCAGCGAACAGGGGGCCCAAGAGACCCAGTACTTC. Translated: CASSEQGAQETQYF. The full variable domain, its missing parts supplied by reference TRBV11-3 and TRBJ2-5, is EAGVVQSPRYKIIEKKQPVAFWCNPISGHNTLYWYLQNLGQGPELLIRYENEEAVDDSQLPKDRFSAERLKGVDSTLKIQPAELGDSAVYLCASSEQGAQETQYFGPGTRLLVL.

CDR3: CASSPGTSGSYEQYF. DNA of the CDR3: TGTGCCAGCAGCCCCGGGACTAGCGGGAGTTACGAGCAGTACTTC. This rearrangement joins TRBV7-9 to TRBJ2-5; 14 bases are shared with TRBD2. The better agreement between TRBJ2-7 and the DNA end casts doubt on the J call. This CDR3 region has 15 residues. The germline gives CDR1 SEHNR, CDR2 FQNEAQ (reference sequence).

The V and J genes are TRBV6-5 and TRBJ2-7; tentatively, D is TRBD1 or TRBD2 (5 bases each). The CDR3 has 13 residues. Germline V CDR1 and CDR2: MNHEY, SVGAGI. The V end was cut by 5 bases, the J end by 3 bases, with 11 bases between. DNA for the CDR3: TGTGCCAGCAGTACCGGGGCCCGCTACGAGCAGTACTTC. Translated: CASSTGARYEQYF.

The chain has TRBV7-9 and TRBJ1-3, with a possible D match to TRBD1 (5 bases). This CDR3 region has 16 residues. Germline assignment: CDR1 SEHNR and CDR2 FQNEAQ (reference sequence). Between the trimmed V and J ends, which lost 5 bases and 0 bases, there was a span of 14 bases. CDR3 loop: CASSARQTSSGNTIYF. The CDR3 DNA follows: TGTGCCAGCAGCGCCCGACAGACCAGCTCTGGAAACACCATATATTTT.

The chain carries TRBV10-2 and TRBJ2-2; D remains unclear. CDR1 WSHSY and CDR2 SAAADI come from the germline V gene. The V gene lost 4 bases and the J gene lost 6 bases, with 12 bases spanning the gap. The CDR3 covers 14 residues. The CDR3 bases are TGCGCCAGCAGTGCACTGACCCCCGCCGGGGAGCTGTTTTTT. Protein: CASSALTPAGELFF.

The chain combines TRBV29-1 with TRBJ2-1, with TRBD2 matching over 14 bases. This CDR3 comprises 15 residues. With V trimmed by 6 bases and J by 2 bases, 3 bases remained unmatched. Germline V gives CDR1 SQVTM, CDR2 ANQGSEA. CDR3 residues: CSVRTSGRTYNEQFF. The CDR3 region has the DNA TGCAGCGTGCGGACTAGCGGGAGGACCTACAATGAGCAGTTCTTC.

V is TRBV27 and J is TRBJ2-7; D uncertain. V lost 5 bases and J 4 bases, leaving 12 bases between the germline ends. The CDR3 totals 13 residues. Per germline, CDR1 MNHEY and CDR2 SMNVEV (reference sequence). CDR3 DNA sequence: TGTGCCAGCAGTCCTTCCTCCAGTTACGAGCAGTACTTC. It is translated as CASSPSSSYEQYF.

The V and J genes are TRBV5-4 and TRBJ2-7; 14 bases map to TRBD2. V trimming: 4 bases; J trimming: 2 bases; junction bases outside the gene matches: 14. The CDR3 contains 19 residues. Looked up from germline, CDR1 is SGHNT and CDR2 is YYREEE (reference sequence). The CDR3 DNA follows: TGTGCCAGCAGCCGAAAAGCCGGGACTAGCGGGAGAGTAGCCTACGAGCAGTACTTC. Its protein is CASSRKAGTSGRVAYEQYF.